The rows below give T cell receptor beta chains drawn from one sample of a study of blood T cells in healthy people across ages. One entry per CDR3 protein, called by TCRdb with MiXCR from the 5' RACE reads. The table lists under 1 million distinct CDR3 sequences, roughly 44% of them singletons. Input material: blood. Every receptor here comes from a man aged 55 to 69 in good health. CDR3s include the opening cysteine and the closing phenylalanine or tryptophan. D genes are given only for firm matches. Some rows mark clone size as missing; the rest say once, few, many or name a class of expanded clone.

>.|TRBV4-3|.|TRBJ1-4
CASSLVGTGLEKLFF
TGCGCCAGCAGCCTAGTCGGGACGGGCCTTGAAAAACTGTTTTTT
>.|TRBV15|.|TRBJ2-4
CATSIQHQVPLAKNIQYF
TGTGCCACCAGCATACAACACCAGGTGCCTCTAGCCAAAAACATTCAGTACTTC
>.|TRBV11-3|.|TRBJ2-1
CAGSSLSDEQFF
TGTGCCGGCAGCTCCCTCTCCGATGAGCAGTTCTTC
>.|TRBV6-2/TRBV6-3|.|TRBJ2-7
CASKARVVYEQYF
TGTGCCAGCAAAGCGAGGGTGGTCTACGAGCAGTACTTC
>.|TRBV20-1|.|TRBJ2-5
CSARVSGIGETQYF
TGCAGTGCTAGAGTATCGGGGATTGGGGAGACCCAGTACTTC
>.|TRBV12-3/TRBV12-4|TRBD1|TRBJ2-7
CASSFRDRGGEQYF
TGTGCCAGCAGTTTTCGGGACAGGGGGGGCGAGCAGTACTTC
>.|TRBV3-1|.|TRBJ2-3
CASSRGAFYTDTQYF
TGTGCCAGCAGCCGCGGAGCGTTTTACACAGATACGCAGTATTTT
>.|TRBV6-2/TRBV6-3|.|TRBJ1-6
CASSYGRFLSPLHF
TGTGCCAGCAGTTACGGGCGGTTTCTTTCACCCCTCCACTTT
>few|TRBV27|TRBD2|TRBJ2-1
CASSPQYGSGGDTYNEQFF
TGTGCCAGCAGTCCCCAATACGGTAGCGGGGGCGATACCTACAATGAGCAGTTCTTC
>.|TRBV29-1|.|TRBJ2-5
CSVEGGAQETQYF
TGCAGCGTTGAAGGGGGGGCACAAGAGACCCAGTACTTC
>many|TRBV7-2|TRBD2|TRBJ2-7
CASSTTSGALYEQYF
TGTGCCAGCAGCACCACTAGCGGGGCCCTCTACGAGCAGTACTTC
>few|TRBV24-1|.|TRBJ2-3
CATSDSGPTDTQYF
TGTGCCACCAGTGATTCAGGGCCCACAGATACGCAGTATTTT
>once|TRBV6-5|.|TRBJ1-4
CASSEGLGTNEKLFF
TGCGCCAGCAGTGAGGGGTTAGGGACTAATGAAAAACTGTTTTTT
>few|TRBV20-1|.|TRBJ2-5
CSAAWRAGQETQYF
TGCAGTGCAGCGTGGAGGGCGGGGCAAGAGACCCAGTACTTC
>few|TRBV12-3/TRBV12-4|TRBD1|TRBJ2-1
CASSSPGTGDNEQFF
TGTGCCAGCAGTTCACCCGGGACAGGGGACAATGAGCAGTTCTTC
>.|TRBV10-3|.|TRBJ2-7
CAISGDYEQYF
TGTGCCATCAGTGGGGACTACGAGCAGTACTTC
>.|TRBV20-1|.|TRBJ1-2
CSARAKGLGYTF
TGCAGTGCTAGAGCGAAAGGGCTAGGCTACACCTTC
>.|TRBV2|TRBD1|TRBJ2-3
CASSGPTGRDTQYF
TGTGCCAGCAGTGGCCCGACAGGGCGAGATACGCAGTATTTT
>many|TRBV4-2|.|TRBJ2-4
CASSQDTVAKNIQYF
TGTGCCAGCAGCCAAGATACCGTAGCCAAAAACATTCAGTACTTC
>.|TRBV5-5|TRBD1|TRBJ2-5
CASSLSQGVETQYF
TGTGCCAGCAGCTTGTCCCAGGGGGTAGAGACCCAGTACTTC
>.|TRBV4-3|.|TRBJ2-3
CASSQLQGLTDTQYF
TGCGCCAGCAGCCAACTACAGGGTTTGACGGATACGCAGTATTTT
>.|TRBV28|.|TRBJ1-2
CASSPLDRSNYGYTF
TGTGCCAGCAGTCCCTTAGACAGGTCTAACTATGGCTACACCTTC
>.|TRBV2|.|TRBJ2-3
CASSELFGSDTQYF
TGTGCCAGCAGTGAATTGTTTGGTTCAGATACGCAGTATTTT
>.|TRBV25-1|.|TRBJ2-1
CATTGFSEQFF
TGTGCCACAACAGGGTTTAGTGAGCAGTTCTTC
>few|TRBV2|.|TRBJ2-7
CASYRGGYEQYF
TGTGCCAGCTATAGAGGGGGCTACGAGCAGTACTTC
>few|TRBV30|.|TRBJ1-2
CAWSLTGYGYTF
TGTGCCTGGAGTCTCACAGGTTATGGCTACACCTTC
>many|TRBV20-1|TRBD1|TRBJ2-7
CSARGGTGAYEQYF
TGCAGTGCTAGAGGTGGGACAGGGGCCTACGAGCAGTACTTC
>.|TRBV27|.|TRBJ2-1
CASSLTGFHEQFF
TGTGCCAGCAGTCTAACAGGGTTCCATGAGCAGTTCTTC
>few|TRBV12-3/TRBV12-4|.|TRBJ1-2
CASSFRFSNGYTF
TGTGCCAGCAGTTTTCGTTTTTCTAATGGCTACACCTTC
>.|TRBV20-1|.|TRBJ1-1
CSVKARSGTGNTEAFF
TGCAGTGTCAAAGCCCGCTCCGGGACCGGGAACACTGAAGCTTTCTTT
>.|TRBV4-3|.|TRBJ1-2
CASSQVGGNTGYTF
TGCGCCAGCAGCCAAGTAGGGGGTAACACTGGCTACACCTTC
>.|TRBV21-1|.|TRBJ1-5
CASSTWTGGEHF
TGTGCCAGCAGCACCTGGACAGGGGGGGAGCATTTT
>.|TRBV11-3|TRBD2|TRBJ2-1
CAGRTSGGNSYNEQFF
TGTGCCGGCAGAACTAGCGGGGGGAACTCCTACAATGAGCAGTTCTTC
>many|TRBV10-3|.|TRBJ2-7
CAISESRLKGSTYEQYF
TGTGCCATCAGTGAGTCGAGGTTAAAGGGCTCTACCTACGAGCAGTACTTC
>few|TRBV7-2|TRBD1|TRBJ2-2
CASSPRGTGGTGELFF
TGTGCCAGCAGCCCAAGGGGTACAGGGGGGACCGGGGAGCTGTTTTTT
>.|TRBV15|.|TRBJ1-4
CATSRRGAGYEKLFF
TGTGCCACCAGCAGGAGAGGAGCAGGCTATGAAAAACTGTTTTTT
>.|TRBV9|.|TRBJ2-5
CASSVGVSPGETQYF
TGTGCCAGCAGCGTAGGCGTGAGTCCTGGAGAGACCCAGTACTTC
>few|TRBV20-1|.|TRBJ1-2
CSALDNYGYTF
TGCAGTGCTCTGGATAACTATGGCTACACCTTC
>.|TRBV4-1|TRBD2|TRBJ2-1
CASSQRLAESSYNEQFF
TGCGCCAGCAGCCAACGACTAGCGGAGAGCTCCTACAATGAGCAGTTCTTC
>.|TRBV7-2|.|TRBJ1-2
CASSRTGTEANYGYTF
TGTGCCAGCAGCCGTACCGGGACGGAGGCTAACTATGGCTACACCTTC
>many|TRBV3-1|.|TRBJ2-7
CASSHRTGAYEQYF
TGTGCCAGCAGCCATCGTACAGGAGCTTACGAGCAGTACTTC
>.|TRBV6-1|.|TRBJ1-1
CASSEARRTSTEAFF
TGTGCCAGCAGTGAAGCGCGACGGACATCCACTGAAGCTTTCTTT
>many|TRBV29-1|TRBD1|TRBJ2-5
CSGGTAMQETQYF
TGCAGCGGAGGGACAGCAATGCAAGAGACCCAGTACTTC
>many|TRBV10-3|.|TRBJ2-3
CAIGGSRTDTQYF
TGTGCCATCGGGGGGAGCCGCACAGATACGCAGTATTTT
>few|TRBV6-5|.|TRBJ2-6
CASRRDGTSGANVLTF
TGTGCCAGCCGCCGGGACGGAACCTCTGGGGCCAACGTCCTGACTTTC
>few|TRBV18|.|TRBJ2-5
CASSRWRSEDWGAETQYF
TGTGCCAGCTCCCGATGGAGATCTGAGGACTGGGGGGCGGAGACCCAGTACTTC
>few|TRBV3-1|.|TRBJ1-1
CASGRGLNTEAFF
TGTGCCAGCGGGAGGGGGTTAAACACTGAAGCTTTCTTT
>.|TRBV7-2|.|TRBJ2-7
CASSLGGSTEQYF
TGTGCCAGCAGCTTAGGGGGGTCGACCGAGCAGTACTTC
>many|TRBV7-9|.|TRBJ1-1
CASTPTVNTEAFF
TGTGCCAGCACCCCGACGGTGAACACTGAAGCTTTCTTT
>few|TRBV7-9|.|TRBJ2-1
CASSLGTRGRYNEQFF
TGTGCCAGCAGCTTAGGCACCAGGGGAAGGTACAATGAGCAGTTCTTC